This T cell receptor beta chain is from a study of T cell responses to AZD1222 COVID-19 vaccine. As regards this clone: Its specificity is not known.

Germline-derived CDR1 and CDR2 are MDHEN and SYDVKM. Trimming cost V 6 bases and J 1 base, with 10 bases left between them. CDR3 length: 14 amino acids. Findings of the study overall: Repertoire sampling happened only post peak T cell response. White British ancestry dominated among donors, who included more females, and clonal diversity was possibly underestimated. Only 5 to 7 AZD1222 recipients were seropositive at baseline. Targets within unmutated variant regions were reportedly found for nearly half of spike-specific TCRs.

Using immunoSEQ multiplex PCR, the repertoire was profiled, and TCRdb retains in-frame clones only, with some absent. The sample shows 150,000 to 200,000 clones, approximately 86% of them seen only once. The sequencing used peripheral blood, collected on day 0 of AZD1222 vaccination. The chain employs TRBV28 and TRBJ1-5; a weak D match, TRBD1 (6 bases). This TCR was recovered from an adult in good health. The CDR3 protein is CASRYRVSNQPQHF. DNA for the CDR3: TGTGCCAGCAGGTACAGGGTCAGCAATCAGCCCCAGCATTTT.